Below are 5 T cell receptor beta chains sequenced from a single sample in a study of T-cell reconstitution after alpha-beta-depleted transplantation in children. The library targeted TCRbeta and was prepared with unique molecular identifiers. One entry per CDR3 protein, called by TCRdb with MiXCR from the PCR reads. The sample consists of about 610,000 distinct CDR3 sequences, 10% to 13% of them appearing once. Here the sequenced sample was PBMCs from the stem cell graft donor, taken from the stem cell graft. The receptors stem from a human donor who donated a stem cell graft to a child with acute myeloid leukemia.

The gene calls are TRBV5-1 and TRBJ1-5; TRBD1 agrees at 9 bases. The CDR3 runs to 14 residues. The junction had 4 bases not matched to a gene; V was cut back by 4 bases and J by 5 bases. Germline V lookup: CDR1 SGHRS, CDR2 YFSETQ. CDR3 DNA sequence: TGCGCCAGCAGCACGGGACAGGGCCATCAGCCCCAGCATTTT. Amino acid sequence: CASSTGQGHQPQHF.

This clonotype was seen repeatedly, ten times or more. The V gene is TRBV7-9, the J gene TRBJ2-1; D gene ambiguous. The CDR3 runs to 11 residues. Germline V gives CDR1 SEHNR, CDR2 FQNEAQ (reference sequence). This chain's CDR3 is CVSGSYNEQFF. The CDR3 DNA follows: TGTGTGAGTGGGTCCTACAATGAGCAGTTCTTC.

This clonotype was counted at least ten times. The chain combines TRBV6-2 or TRBV6-3 with TRBJ1-5; D unresolved. Trimming shortened V by 6 bases and J by 4 bases, and 10 bases separated the two germline ends. The CDR3 spans 13 residues. CDR1 and CDR2 (germline): MNHEY, SVGEGT. CDR3 in DNA: TGTGCCAGCAGGGTCAGGTATAATCAGCCCCAGCATTTT. Encoded protein: CASRVRYNQPQHF.

This clonotype was observed at least ten times. J is TRBJ1-2 and V is TRBV20-1; 11 positions match TRBD1. The junction had 18 bases not matched to a gene; V was cut back by 3 bases and J by 6 bases. This CDR3 region has 18 residues. Germline loops: CDR1 DFQATT, CDR2 SNEGSKA (reference sequence). In DNA, the CDR3 is TGCAGTGCTAGTCTTCAGCGGGACAGGGGGGCTCCAGGACATGGCTACACCTTC. Amino acids: CSASLQRDRGAPGHGYTF.

The chain links TRBV4-2 to TRBJ1-1; D ambiguous. V dropped 0 bases and J dropped 1 base, with 15 bases sitting between them. Per the germline V gene, CDR1 is LGHNA and CDR2 is YNFKEQ. The CDR3 contains 17 residues. The CDR3 is CASSQEEVVVPNTEAFF. The CDR3 nucleotides read TGTGCCAGCAGCCAAGAGGAAGTAGTGGTGCCGAACACTGAAGCTTTCTTT.